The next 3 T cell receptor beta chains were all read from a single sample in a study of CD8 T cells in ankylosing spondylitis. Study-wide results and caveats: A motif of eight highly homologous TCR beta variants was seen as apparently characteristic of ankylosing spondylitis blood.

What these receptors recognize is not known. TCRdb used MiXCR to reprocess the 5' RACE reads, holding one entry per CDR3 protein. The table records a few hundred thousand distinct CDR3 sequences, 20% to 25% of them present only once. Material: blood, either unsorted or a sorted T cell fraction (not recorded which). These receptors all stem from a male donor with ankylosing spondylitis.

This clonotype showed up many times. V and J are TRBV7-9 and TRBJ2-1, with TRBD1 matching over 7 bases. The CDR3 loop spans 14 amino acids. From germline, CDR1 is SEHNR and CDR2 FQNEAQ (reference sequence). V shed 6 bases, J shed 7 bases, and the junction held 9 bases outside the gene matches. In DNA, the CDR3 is TGTGCCAGCAGAAGACAGGGCCAACGTAATGAGCAGTTCTTC. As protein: CASRRQGQRNEQFF.

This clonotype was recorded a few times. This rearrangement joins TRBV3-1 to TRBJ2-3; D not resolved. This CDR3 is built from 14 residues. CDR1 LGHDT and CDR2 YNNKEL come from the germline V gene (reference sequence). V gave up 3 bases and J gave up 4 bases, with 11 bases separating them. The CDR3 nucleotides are TGTGCCAGCAGCCATGGGGTAAGGGCAGATACGCAGTATTTT. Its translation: CASSHGVRADTQYF.

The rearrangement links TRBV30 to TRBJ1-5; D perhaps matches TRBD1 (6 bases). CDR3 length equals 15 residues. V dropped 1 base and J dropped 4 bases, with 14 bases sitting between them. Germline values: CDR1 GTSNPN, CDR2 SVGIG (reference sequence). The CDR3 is CAWSGGAGINQPQHF. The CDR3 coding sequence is TGTGCCTGGAGTGGGGGGGCCGGAATTAATCAGCCCCAGCATTTT.